The 5 T cell receptor beta chains presented below share a single source sample, sequenced in a study of a mutant IDH1 vaccine in newly diagnosed glioma. Their antigens are not known. Time point indicated: week 47, end of study. In every dose of vaccine, 300 ug of mutant IDH1 20-mer peptide was given alongside topical imiquimod. Method: immunoSEQ multiplex PCR; TCRdb's copy keeps in-frame clones and lacks some. The data contain around 84,000 clones, 70% to 90% of them singletons. Sequenced material: PBMCs, taken from a glioma patient whose treatment included an IDH1 peptide vaccine. The receptors stem from a man aged 35-49 years with glioma.

V usage is TRBV5-8 and J usage is TRBJ1-3; D is ambiguous. The CDR3 spans 16 residues. Germline V gives CDR1 SGHTS, CDR2 YDEGEE. Deletions cut 0 bases from V and 7 bases from J, with 17 bases between. CDR3 loop: CASSLDTGLRGNTIYF. For the CDR3, the DNA is TGTGCCAGCAGCTTGGACACCGGCTTACGAGGCAACACCATATATTTT.

The J gene is TRBJ2-1, the V gene TRBV6-5, with 8 bases aligning to TRBD2. The CDR3 is 13 amino acids. The V segment lost 7 bases and the J segment 4 bases; nucleotides outside the gene matches: 3. Looked up from germline, CDR1 is MNHEY and CDR2 is SVGAGI. The CDR3 region is CASKAGVYNEQFF. In nucleotides, the CDR3 is TGTGCCAGCAAAGCGGGGGTATACAATGAGCAGTTCTTC.

The gene calls are TRBV5-6 and TRBJ1-6; D is perhaps TRBD1 (5 bases). V lost 1 base, J lost 10 bases, and 18 bases lay in between. The CDR3 runs 16 residues. In germline, CDR1 is SGHDT, CDR2 YYEEEE. Written as DNA, the CDR3 is TGTGCCAGCAGCTTGCTCCTCGGACAAGGCGGGTCACCCCTCCACTTT. This translates into CASSLLLGQGGSPLHF. Drawing the rest from reference TRBV5-6 and TRBJ1-6, the complete variable domain is DAGVTQSPTHLIKTRGQQVTLRCSPKSGHDTVSWYQQALGQGPQFIFQYYEEEERQRGNFPDRFSGHQFPNYSSELNVNALLLGDSALYLCASSLLLGQGGSPLHFGNGTRLTVT.

The V gene is TRBV6-5, the J gene TRBJ1-5, with a weak D call TRBD1 (5 bases). V was cut by 6 bases and J by 1 base, with 13 bases left in between. The CDR3 length is 15 residues. The germline V gene encodes CDR1 MNHEY and CDR2 SVGAGI. In DNA, the CDR3 is TGTGCCAGCAGCACGGGGTGGGGGAGCAATCAGCCCCAGCATTTT. It encodes CASSTGWGSNQPQHF.

The chain carries TRBV27 and TRBJ2-7; possible D gene TRBD1, 5 bases. V was trimmed by 1 base and J by 4 bases, leaving 11 bases between them. The CDR3 is made up of 14 amino acids. CDR1 MNHEY and CDR2 SMNVEV come from the germline V gene (reference sequence). The CDR3 loop is CASSLLGREYEQYF. CDR3 sequence (DNA): TGTGCCAGCAGTTTATTGGGCAGGGAATACGAGCAGTACTTC.